Listed below are T cell receptor beta chains from one sample, sequenced in a study of monozygotic twins with cystic fibrosis. Data came from immunoSEQ multiplex PCR; TCRdb stores just in-frame clones and leaves some out. The sample contains approximately 32,000 clones, just over 95% of which appear only once. Sequencing was carried out using blood. The receptors derive from a girl aged 2-15 years with cystic fibrosis. Each CDR3 is given with its conserved first and last residue. Fields, in order: CDR3 length, D gene, clone size, J gene, V gene, CDR3 protein, CDR3 DNA. A D gene is named only where the DNA matches it firmly. The size field is filled for only some rows; it gives once, few, many or a size class.

14 TRBD2 NA TRBJ2-7 TRBV7-9 CASSFVASGSEQYF TGTGCCAGCAGCTTCGTGGCTAGCGGGAGCGAGCAGTACTTC
14 NA NA TRBJ1-1 TRBV30 CAWSVHPAGFEAFF TGTGCCTGGAGTGTACACCCCGCCGGGTTCGAAGCTTTCTTT
12 NA NA TRBJ2-7 TRBV29-1 CSVGSISYEQYF TGCAGCGTTGGCAGCATCTCCTACGAGCAGTACTTC
15 TRBD1 NA TRBJ2-3 TRBV11-3 CASSWGQANTDTQYF TGTGCCAGCAGTTGGGGACAGGCGAACACAGATACGCAGTATTTT
14 NA once TRBJ1-1 TRBV11-2 CASSLQGLGTEAFF TGTGCCAGCAGCTTACAGGGGCTAGGGACTGAAGCTTTCTTT
13 NA NA TRBJ1-1 TRBV10-1 CASSVDRNTEAFF TGCGCCAGCAGTGTGGACAGAAACACTGAAGCTTTCTTT
14 NA once TRBJ1-1 TRBV6-1 CASSHRHENTEAFF TGTGCCAGCAGTCACCGGCATGAAAACACTGAAGCTTTCTTT
15 NA NA TRBJ1-1 TRBV5-1 CASSLEWRENTEAFF TGCGCCAGCAGCTTGGAGTGGCGGGAGAACACTGAAGCTTTCTTT
15 NA NA TRBJ1-2 TRBV29-1 CSVEDPIHLNYGYTF TGCAGCGTTGAAGACCCCATACATTTGAACTATGGCTACACCTTC
13 NA NA TRBJ1-1 TRBV5-1 CASSRTVNTEAFF TGCGCCAGCAGCAGGACAGTGAACACTGAAGCTTTCTTT
16 NA NA TRBJ2-2 TRBV5-1 CASSGIAGVSTGELFF TGCGCCAGCAGCGGAATAGCAGGGGTGAGCACCGGGGAGCTGTTTTTT
13 TRBD1 NA TRBJ2-1 TRBV29-1 CSVVTGGNNEQFF TGCAGCGTTGTTACAGGGGGAAACAATGAGCAGTTCTTC
15 NA NA TRBJ2-3 TRBV2 CASSEVRSSTDTQYF TGTGCCAGCAGTGAGGTCAGAAGTAGCACAGATACGCAGTATTTT
12 NA few TRBJ1-1 TRBV19 CASSIGNTEAFF TGTGCCAGTAGTATAGGGAACACTGAAGCTTTCTTT
13 NA NA TRBJ2-7 TRBV29-1 CSGLTGIGGEQYF TGCAGCGGCCTTACAGGGATCGGCGGCGAGCAGTACTTC
12 NA NA TRBJ2-1 TRBV30 CAWGPGRNEQFF TGTGCCTGGGGGCCTGGAAGGAATGAGCAGTTCTTC
16 TRBD1 NA TRBJ2-7 TRBV9 CASSADSRGRMGEQYF TGTGCCAGCAGCGCCGACTCCAGGGGGCGTATGGGGGAGCAGTACTTC
11 NA NA TRBJ1-1 TRBV29-1 CSVEESLGAFF TGCAGCGTTGAAGAGTCCTTGGGTGCTTTCTTT
13 NA NA TRBJ1-1 TRBV19 CASSIGVRTEAFF TGTGCCAGTAGTATCGGGGTTCGGACTGAAGCTTTCTTT
14 NA NA TRBJ1-5 TRBV19 CASSMFDSNQPQHF TGTGCCAGTAGTATGTTTGATAGCAATCAGCCCCAGCATTTT
11 NA NA TRBJ2-7 TRBV6-1 CASSDTYEQYF TGTGCCAGCAGTGATACCTACGAGCAGTACTTC
14 NA NA TRBJ2-1 TRBV30 CAWSPGIGDNEQFF TGTGCCTGGAGCCCGGGGATCGGGGACAATGAGCAGTTCTTC
11 NA NA TRBJ2-1 TRBV20-1 CSVPNYNEQFF TGCAGTGTACCGAATTACAATGAGCAGTTCTTC
16 NA NA TRBJ2-1 TRBV12-2 CASRLRLAGDYSEQFF TGTGCAAGTCGCTTACGACTAGCGGGAGACTATAGTGAGCAGTTCTTC
14 NA NA TRBJ2-7 TRBV5-5 CASDLGPPSYEQYF TGTGCCAGCGACCTGGGGCCCCCCTCCTACGAGCAGTACTTC
15 NA NA TRBJ1-3 TRBV5-1 CASSPAGLSGNTIYF TGCGCCAGCAGCCCCGCAGGGCTCTCTGGAAACACCATATATTTT
12 TRBD1 NA TRBJ2-1 TRBV4-1 CASSQGQGEQFF TGCGCCAGCAGCCAGGGACAGGGCGAGCAGTTCTTC
13 NA NA TRBJ2-5 TRBV30 CAWSVGYQETQYF TGTGCCTGGAGTGTAGGGTACCAAGAGACCCAGTACTTC
14 NA NA TRBJ1-2 TRBV5-4 CASSSAGPRSGYTF TGTGCCAGCAGCTCAGCAGGTCCTCGAAGTGGCTACACCTTC
11 NA NA TRBJ2-1 TRBV19 CASSGDNEQFF TGTGCCAGTAGTGGGGATAATGAGCAGTTCTTC
12 NA NA TRBJ2-7 TRBV6-1 CASNLGSYEQYF TGTGCCAGCAACCTTGGCTCCTACGAGCAGTACTTC
14 TRBD2 NA TRBJ2-1 TRBV2 CASARGGAYNEQFF TGTGCCAGCGCGCGTGGGGGGGCCTACAATGAGCAGTTCTTC
16 TRBD1 NA TRBJ1-2 TRBV5-6 CASSFSRDRGLYGYTF TGTGCCAGCAGCTTTAGCCGGGACAGGGGGCTCTATGGCTACACCTTC
14 NA NA TRBJ2-7 TRBV22-1 CPGKHRGDPYEQYF TGTCCTGGGAAACACAGGGGAGACCCCTACGAGCAGTACTTC
17 TRBD2 NA TRBJ2-5 TRBV7-6 CASSSSGLAGARETQYF TGTGCCAGCAGCTCCTCGGGACTAGCGGGAGCTAGGGAGACCCAGTACTTC
13 NA NA TRBJ1-3 TRBV19 CASINSPGNTIYF TGTGCCAGTATTAATTCCCCTGGAAACACCATATATTTT
19 TRBD1 NA TRBJ2-7 TRBV28 CASSLAHPLTGQGHYEQYF TGTGCCAGCAGTTTAGCTCACCCTTTAACGGGACAGGGTCACTACGAGCAGTACTTC
14 NA NA TRBJ1-1 TRBV19 CASRLGRANTEAFF TGTGCCAGTAGACTAGGCAGGGCGAACACTGAAGCTTTCTTT
15 TRBD2 NA TRBJ2-1 TRBV5-4 CASSPPGLALDEQFF TGTGCCAGCAGCCCCCCGGGACTAGCTTTAGATGAGCAGTTCTTC
18 NA NA TRBJ1-3 TRBV9 CASSVRTDFPTAGNTIYF TGTGCCAGCAGCGTTAGGACCGACTTTCCAACAGCTGGAAACACCATATATTTT
13 NA NA TRBJ1-1 TRBV10-3 CATNRLETAEAFF TGTGCCACCAACCGCCTAGAGACAGCCGAAGCTTTCTTT
15 NA NA TRBJ1-5 TRBV19 CASSLGDIGNQPQHF TGTGCCAGTAGTTTGGGGGACATAGGAAATCAGCCCCAGCATTTT
13 TRBD1 NA TRBJ1-5 TRBV19 CASSVRGQQPQHF TGTGCCAGTAGTGTCAGGGGGCAGCAGCCCCAGCATTTT
13 NA NA TRBJ2-3 TRBV9 CASSVLRGDTQYF TGTGCCAGCAGCGTACTTAGGGGAGATACGCAGTATTTT
17 NA NA TRBJ1-4 TRBV15 CATSRGGEPIRGEKLFF TGTGCCACCAGCAGAGGGGGAGAACCTATTCGGGGTGAAAAACTGTTTTTT
15 TRBD1 once TRBJ2-7 TRBV29-1 CSVSPSTGGGYEQYF TGCAGCGTCAGCCCCTCGACAGGGGGGGGTTACGAGCAGTACTTC
11 NA NA TRBJ2-5 TRBV18 CASSGQETQYF TGTGCCAGCTCGGGCCAAGAGACCCAGTACTTC
12 NA NA TRBJ1-2 TRBV6-1 CASYGTPPGYTF TGTGCCAGCTACGGGACACCCCCAGGCTACACCTTC
13 TRBD1 NA TRBJ1-1 TRBV29-1 CSAATGRNTEAFF TGCAGCGCAGCGACAGGGAGGAACACTGAAGCTTTCTTT
13 NA NA TRBJ1-2 TRBV18 CASSPSTNYGYTF TGTGCCAGCTCCCCCAGCACTAACTATGGCTACACCTTC
15 NA few TRBJ1-2 TRBV18 CASSPDRSNKYGYTF TGTGCCAGCTCACCGGACCGATCTAACAAGTATGGCTACACCTTC
15 NA NA TRBJ2-2 TRBV30 CAWGTGTLNTGELFF TGTGCCTGGGGCACCGGGACCCTGAACACCGGGGAGCTGTTTTTT
12 NA once TRBJ1-2 TRBV4-1 CASSQEGRGYTF TGCGCCAGCAGCCAAGAGGGCCGGGGCTACACCTTC
14 TRBD1 NA TRBJ1-5 TRBV30 CAWNYRGQNQPQHF TGTGCCTGGAACTACAGGGGGCAGAATCAGCCCCAGCATTTT
16 NA NA TRBJ2-7 TRBV2 CASEGAWRESSYEQYF TGTGCCAGTGAGGGGGCTTGGCGGGAGTCTTCCTACGAGCAGTACTTC
17 NA NA TRBJ2-5 TRBV5-6 CASSLDRGGLGRETQYF TGTGCCAGCAGCTTGGACAGGGGGGGATTGGGTCGAGAGACCCAGTACTTC
12 NA NA TRBJ2-7 TRBV6-5 CASKDFAYEQYF TGTGCCAGCAAGGACTTCGCCTACGAGCAGTACTTC
12 NA NA TRBJ2-7 TRBV5-6 CASSLSGYEQYF TGTGCCAGCAGCTTGAGTGGGTACGAGCAGTACTTC